This entry describes one T cell receptor beta chain. The antigen remains unidentified. The data originate from a study of cytomegalovirus exposure and HLA in healthy donors. Whole-study context: Counted in an early data release were tens of millions of unique TCRs from HLA-typed donors. Study conclusions and caveats: A likely sequencing artifact accounted for one observed cluster of highly shared sequence variants. Earlier results showed most TCR beta V segments being productive about 87% or about 30% of the time. HLA alleles were associated with some 16,000 TCR beta sequences in a later analysis at 0.05 false discovery rate.

V was trimmed by 4 bases and J by 0 bases, leaving 12 bases between them. This CDR3 has 15 residues. The germline V gene encodes CDR1 WSHSY and CDR2 SAAADI. The study ran its PCR with 60 Vbeta and 13 Jbeta primers. Some clones are missing from TCRdb's copy, which holds only in-frame ones; the method was immunoSEQ multiplex PCR. The sample yields around 140,000 clones, 70% to 80% seen once. The chain links TRBV10-2 to TRBJ2-5; no reliable D call. The specimen sequenced was PBMCs. The source of this sequence is a woman aged 18 to 35 in good health and CMV-seropositive. CDR3 amino acids: CASSGTLLYQETQYF. CDR3 DNA: TGCGCCAGCAGTGGAACTTTACTGTACCAAGAGACCCAGTACTTC.